The rows below give T cell receptor beta chains drawn from one sample of a study of blood T cell repertoires in COVID-19. The protocol was immunoSEQ multiplex PCR, while the TCRdb copy is restricted to in-frame clones and leaves out a portion. The sample records 200,000 or so clones, more than 65% being singletons. Sequenced sample: peripheral blood. The source is a woman in her 30s who had recovered from COVID-19. The CDR3 runs from the conserved cysteine through the conserved F or W. D genes are given only for firm matches. The listing skips clone size in some rows; elsewhere it reads once, few, many or a size class.

clone size: .
D gene: TRBD1
J gene: TRBJ2-2
V gene: TRBV19
CDR3 protein: CASSGTGYTGELFF
CDR3 DNA: TGTGCCAGTAGCGGGACAGGGTACACCGGGGAGCTGTTTTTT

clone size: once
D gene: TRBD2
J gene: TRBJ2-7
V gene: TRBV19
CDR3 protein: CASSTSGRRPSYEQYF
CDR3 DNA: TGTGCCAGTAGTACTAGCGGACGTCGCCCCTCCTACGAGCAGTACTTC

clone size: .
D gene: .
J gene: TRBJ1-5
V gene: TRBV11-2
CDR3 protein: CASSLHSNQPQHF
CDR3 DNA: TGTGCCAGCAGCTTACATAGCAATCAGCCCCAGCATTTT

clone size: .
D gene: TRBD2
J gene: TRBJ2-3
V gene: TRBV7-8
CDR3 protein: CASSSRGSHADTQYF
CDR3 DNA: TGTGCCAGCAGCTCACGCGGGAGTCACGCAGATACGCAGTATTTT

clone size: .
D gene: TRBD2
J gene: TRBJ2-3
V gene: TRBV3-1/TRBV3-2
CDR3 protein: CASSPGLAGRTSTDTQYF
CDR3 DNA: TGTGCCAGCAGCCCGGGACTAGCGGGTAGGACTAGCACAGATACGCAGTATTTT

clone size: .
D gene: .
J gene: TRBJ2-7
V gene: TRBV23-1
CDR3 protein: CASSQSRTDSYEQYF
CDR3 DNA: TGCGCCAGCAGTCAATCGCGGACAGACTCCTACGAGCAGTACTTC

clone size: .
D gene: .
J gene: TRBJ1-3
V gene: TRBV5-6
CDR3 protein: CASSLGWRESSGNTIYF
CDR3 DNA: TGTGCCAGCAGCTTGGGATGGCGGGAGAGCTCTGGAAACACCATATATTTT

clone size: .
D gene: .
J gene: TRBJ2-5
V gene: TRBV6-5
CDR3 protein: CASSYDKLETQYF
CDR3 DNA: TGTGCCAGCAGTTACGACAAATTAGAGACCCAGTACTTC

clone size: .
D gene: TRBD2
J gene: TRBJ2-3
V gene: TRBV10-3
CDR3 protein: CAISGLAGHTDTQYF
CDR3 DNA: TGTGCCATCAGCGGACTAGCGGGTCATACAGATACGCAGTATTTT

clone size: .
D gene: .
J gene: TRBJ1-2
V gene: TRBV5-4
CDR3 protein: CASSLMRQIGLANYGYTF
CDR3 DNA: TGTGCCAGCAGCCTGATGAGACAGATTGGGTTAGCTAACTATGGCTACACCTTC

clone size: .
D gene: TRBD1
J gene: TRBJ1-1
V gene: TRBV5-1
CDR3 protein: CASSAGTGGQVAFF
CDR3 DNA: TGCGCCAGCAGCGCAGGGACAGGGGGCCAGGTAGCTTTCTTT

clone size: .
D gene: .
J gene: TRBJ1-3
V gene: TRBV6-2/TRBV6-3
CDR3 protein: CASSYAEMTDSGNTIYF
CDR3 DNA: TGTGCCAGCAGTTACGCCGAGATGACAGACTCTGGAAACACCATATATTTT

clone size: once
D gene: .
J gene: TRBJ1-2
V gene: TRBV3-1/TRBV3-2
CDR3 protein: CASSQEGGAGLNYGYTF
CDR3 DNA: TGTGCCAGCAGCCAAGAAGGGGGGGCAGGGCTTAACTATGGCTACACCTTC

clone size: .
D gene: TRBD1
J gene: TRBJ2-7
V gene: TRBV9
CDR3 protein: CASSVEGTGGIYEQYF
CDR3 DNA: TGTGCCAGCAGCGTAGAAGGGACAGGGGGAATCTACGAGCAGTACTTC

clone size: once
D gene: TRBD1
J gene: TRBJ1-2
V gene: TRBV19
CDR3 protein: CASSIALGQGNYGYTF
CDR3 DNA: TGTGCCAGTAGTATCGCTCTGGGACAGGGAAACTATGGCTACACCTTC

clone size: .
D gene: TRBD2
J gene: TRBJ2-3
V gene: TRBV28
CDR3 protein: CASSFLVGTREDTQYF
CDR3 DNA: TGTGCCAGCAGTTTCCTGGTTGGGACTAGAGAAGATACGCAGTATTTT

clone size: .
D gene: TRBD1
J gene: TRBJ1-5
V gene: TRBV19
CDR3 protein: CASEDRAWMQPQHF
CDR3 DNA: TGTGCCAGTGAAGACAGGGCTTGGATGCAGCCCCAGCATTTT

clone size: .
D gene: .
J gene: TRBJ2-6
V gene: TRBV7-8
CDR3 protein: CASSLSSGPGANVLTF
CDR3 DNA: TGTGCCAGCAGCTTAAGCTCAGGTCCTGGGGCCAACGTCCTGACTTTC

clone size: .
D gene: TRBD1
J gene: TRBJ2-5
V gene: TRBV6-5
CDR3 protein: CASSYATGQETQYF
CDR3 DNA: TGTGCCAGCAGTTACGCGACAGGGCAAGAGACCCAGTACTTC

clone size: few
D gene: .
J gene: TRBJ1-4
V gene: TRBV27
CDR3 protein: CASSLRGEKLFF
CDR3 DNA: TGTGCCAGCAGTTTACGGGGAGAAAAACTGTTTTTT

clone size: .
D gene: .
J gene: TRBJ2-4
V gene: TRBV19
CDR3 protein: CASSIGAGVAKNIQYF
CDR3 DNA: TGTGCCAGTAGTATAGGGGCAGGGGTAGCCAAAAACATTCAGTACTTC

clone size: .
D gene: TRBD1
J gene: TRBJ1-2
V gene: TRBV28
CDR3 protein: CASSSGTEKSYGYTF
CDR3 DNA: TGTGCCAGCAGTTCCGGGACAGAGAAAAGCTATGGCTACACCTTC

clone size: .
D gene: TRBD1
J gene: TRBJ2-7
V gene: TRBV19
CDR3 protein: CASSLQDRGHEQYF
CDR3 DNA: TGTGCCAGTAGTCTCCAAGACAGGGGACACGAGCAGTACTTC

clone size: few
D gene: .
J gene: TRBJ2-3
V gene: TRBV2
CDR3 protein: CASSDSGVGTDTQYF
CDR3 DNA: TGTGCCAGCAGTGATTCCGGGGTGGGCACAGATACGCAGTATTTT

clone size: once
D gene: .
J gene: TRBJ2-7
V gene: TRBV6-5
CDR3 protein: CASSLLGGGGSYEQYF
CDR3 DNA: TGTGCCAGCAGTTTACTGGGGGGTGGAGGGTCCTACGAGCAGTACTTC

clone size: .
D gene: TRBD1
J gene: TRBJ1-5
V gene: TRBV19
CDR3 protein: CASSGWTGGAYRAQPQHF
CDR3 DNA: TGTGCCAGTAGTGGCTGGACAGGGGGCGCCTACCGAGCTCAGCCCCAGCATTTT

clone size: .
D gene: .
J gene: TRBJ1-5
V gene: TRBV12-5
CDR3 protein: CASGLVGGRPQHF
CDR3 DNA: TGTGCTAGTGGTTTGGTAGGGGGACGGCCCCAGCATTTT

clone size: .
D gene: .
J gene: TRBJ1-2
V gene: TRBV27
CDR3 protein: CASSLSGAAYGYTF
CDR3 DNA: TGTGCCAGCAGTTTATCTGGGGCCGCCTATGGCTACACCTTC

clone size: many
D gene: .
J gene: TRBJ1-5
V gene: TRBV5-6
CDR3 protein: CASSLYRDGSQPQHF
CDR3 DNA: TGTGCCAGCAGCCTGTACAGGGATGGTAGTCAGCCCCAGCATTTT

clone size: .
D gene: .
J gene: TRBJ2-7
V gene: TRBV12-5
CDR3 protein: CASGLGPEIATRHEQYF
CDR3 DNA: TGTGCTAGTGGTTTGGGGCCCGAAATCGCGACACGCCACGAGCAGTACTTC

clone size: .
D gene: .
J gene: TRBJ1-6
V gene: TRBV30
CDR3 protein: CAWSAPSQLGGNSPLHF
CDR3 DNA: TGTGCCTGGAGTGCTCCCTCCCAGTTGGGGGGAAATTCACCCCTCCACTTT

clone size: .
D gene: .
J gene: TRBJ1-1
V gene: TRBV6-4
CDR3 protein: CASRVSQGSTEAFF
CDR3 DNA: TGTGCCAGCAGAGTATCTCAGGGGAGCACTGAAGCTTTCTTT

clone size: .
D gene: .
J gene: TRBJ1-6
V gene: TRBV5-4
CDR3 protein: CASSWGDGSPLHF
CDR3 DNA: TGTGCCAGCAGCTGGGGAGATGGCTCACCCCTCCACTTT

clone size: .
D gene: TRBD1
J gene: TRBJ1-5
V gene: TRBV2
CDR3 protein: CASGDRVLHQPQHF
CDR3 DNA: TGTGCCAGCGGGGACAGGGTACTCCATCAGCCCCAGCATTTT

clone size: .
D gene: TRBD1
J gene: TRBJ1-4
V gene: TRBV9
CDR3 protein: CASSVEGGGREKLFF
CDR3 DNA: TGTGCCAGCAGCGTAGAAGGGGGCGGTCGTGAAAAACTGTTTTTT

clone size: .
D gene: .
J gene: TRBJ2-7
V gene: TRBV6-5
CDR3 protein: CASSYLPGKYEQYF
CDR3 DNA: TGTGCCAGCAGTTACCTTCCAGGAAAATACGAGCAGTACTTC

clone size: few
D gene: .
J gene: TRBJ2-1
V gene: TRBV7-9
CDR3 protein: CASSPLTRASSYNEQFF
CDR3 DNA: TGTGCCAGCAGCCCCCTGACACGAGCAAGCTCCTACAATGAGCAGTTCTTC

clone size: .
D gene: .
J gene: TRBJ2-7
V gene: TRBV21-1
CDR3 protein: CASSFGQGKGSYEQYF
CDR3 DNA: TGTGCCAGCTCATTCGGGCAGGGGAAAGGCTCCTACGAGCAGTACTTC

clone size: .
D gene: TRBD1
J gene: TRBJ2-7
V gene: TRBV14
CDR3 protein: CASSQTTGEFFYEQYF
CDR3 DNA: TGTGCCAGCAGCCAAACGACAGGGGAATTTTTCTACGAGCAGTACTTC

clone size: .
D gene: TRBD2
J gene: TRBJ2-3
V gene: TRBV4-2
CDR3 protein: CASSQPGLAGGTDTQYF
CDR3 DNA: TGTGCCAGCAGCCAACCTGGACTAGCGGGCGGCACAGATACGCAGTATTTT

clone size: .
D gene: TRBD1
J gene: TRBJ2-3
V gene: TRBV5-1
CDR3 protein: CASSLEGGETDTQYF
CDR3 DNA: TGCGCCAGCAGCTTGGAAGGGGGCGAAACAGATACGCAGTATTTT

clone size: .
D gene: .
J gene: TRBJ2-3
V gene: TRBV7-3
CDR3 protein: CASSFRTGTDTQYF
CDR3 DNA: TGTGCCAGCAGCTTTAGAACAGGGACAGATACGCAGTATTTT

clone size: .
D gene: TRBD1
J gene: TRBJ1-4
V gene: TRBV7-9
CDR3 protein: CATDDRGGEKLFF
CDR3 DNA: TGTGCCACCGATGACAGGGGGGGTGAAAAACTGTTTTTT

clone size: .
D gene: .
J gene: TRBJ1-2
V gene: TRBV19
CDR3 protein: CASTESPRSYSYTF
CDR3 DNA: TGTGCCAGCACCGAGTCCCCGCGGAGTTACAGCTACACCTTC

clone size: .
D gene: TRBD2
J gene: TRBJ2-7
V gene: TRBV29-1
CDR3 protein: CSVAVGTISYEQYF
CDR3 DNA: TGCAGCGTTGCCGTGGGGACTATCTCCTACGAGCAGTACTTC

clone size: .
D gene: .
J gene: TRBJ2-7
V gene: TRBV12-3/TRBV12-4
CDR3 protein: CASSRRYEQYF
CDR3 DNA: TGTGCCAGCAGCCGTAGATACGAGCAGTACTTC

clone size: .
D gene: .
J gene: TRBJ1-4
V gene: TRBV27
CDR3 protein: CASRQGFLNEKLFF
CDR3 DNA: TGTGCCAGCAGGCAGGGGTTCCTAAATGAAAAACTGTTTTTT

clone size: .
D gene: .
J gene: TRBJ1-5
V gene: TRBV2
CDR3 protein: CASGYWGAAQPQHF
CDR3 DNA: TGTGCCAGCGGTTATTGGGGAGCCGCTCAGCCCCAGCATTTT

clone size: .
D gene: .
J gene: TRBJ1-2
V gene: TRBV6-5
CDR3 protein: CASSYNADSNYGYTF
CDR3 DNA: TGTGCCAGCAGTTATAACGCCGACTCTAACTATGGCTACACCTTC

clone size: few
D gene: .
J gene: TRBJ2-7
V gene: TRBV6-5
CDR3 protein: CASLRSGMEQYF
CDR3 DNA: TGTGCCAGCCTTCGGTCGGGGATGGAGCAGTACTTC

clone size: .
D gene: TRBD2
J gene: TRBJ2-2
V gene: TRBV19
CDR3 protein: CATLKRGGTGELFF
CDR3 DNA: TGTGCCACTCTAAAAAGGGGAGGGACCGGGGAGCTGTTTTTT

clone size: .
D gene: .
J gene: TRBJ2-1
V gene: TRBV4-2
CDR3 protein: CASSPDRNEQFF
CDR3 DNA: TGTGCCAGCAGCCCCGACAGGAATGAGCAGTTCTTC

clone size: few
D gene: .
J gene: TRBJ1-3
V gene: TRBV10-3
CDR3 protein: CAISDRQGKGNTIYF
CDR3 DNA: TGTGCCATCAGTGATCGTCAGGGGAAGGGAAACACCATATATTTT

clone size: .
D gene: TRBD1
J gene: TRBJ2-5
V gene: TRBV7-6
CDR3 protein: CASSSIQGFEETQYF
CDR3 DNA: TGTGCCAGCAGCTCCATACAGGGGTTTGAAGAGACCCAGTACTTC

clone size: .
D gene: TRBD2
J gene: TRBJ2-1
V gene: TRBV27
CDR3 protein: CASSTAREGTYNEQFF
CDR3 DNA: TGTGCCAGCAGCACGGCGCGGGAGGGAACCTACAATGAGCAGTTCTTC

clone size: few
D gene: .
J gene: TRBJ2-5
V gene: TRBV30
CDR3 protein: CAWSRPGGETQYF
CDR3 DNA: TGTGCCTGGAGTCGGCCCGGGGGTGAGACCCAGTACTTC

clone size: few
D gene: TRBD1
J gene: TRBJ1-2
V gene: TRBV25-1
CDR3 protein: CASSPPDRGVGYGYTF
CDR3 DNA: TGTGCCAGCAGCCCCCCGGACAGGGGCGTGGGGTATGGCTACACCTTC

clone size: .
D gene: .
J gene: TRBJ1-1
V gene: TRBV19
CDR3 protein: CASSIRRGRAEAFF
CDR3 DNA: TGTGCCAGTAGTATACGGAGGGGAAGGGCTGAAGCTTTCTTT

clone size: once
D gene: .
J gene: TRBJ2-1
V gene: TRBV30
CDR3 protein: CATYLRGNEQFF
CDR3 DNA: TGTGCCACATATTTACGCGGGAATGAGCAGTTCTTC

clone size: .
D gene: .
J gene: TRBJ1-1
V gene: TRBV4-1
CDR3 protein: CASSQIQWDRGKAFF
CDR3 DNA: TGCGCCAGCAGCCAAATTCAATGGGACCGGGGGAAAGCTTTCTTT